Listed here are 27 T cell receptor beta chains from one sample, sequenced in a study of regulatory T cells in long-lasting Graves disease. Relying on iRepertoire HTBI primers and Arm-PCR of CDR3 regions, the team built TCR beta libraries. TCRdb re-analysed the multiplex PCR reads in MiXCR, keeping a single row per CDR3 protein. This sample yields 400,000 to 500,000 distinct CDR3 sequences, of which 14% to 15% are seen a single time; about 8.2% belongs to the top ten. Time point indicated: newly diagnosed GD, antithyroid drugs for less than 3 months. Following extraction of RNA from PBMCs, that RNA was used to make the TCR library. A further study also used this sample, focusing on T cells in Graves' hyperthyroidism and ophthalmopathy.

The sequencing used peripheral blood mononuclear cells (PBMCs), collected at new diagnosis, from a patient treated with antithyroid drugs. These receptors all come from a woman aged 40 to 50 with Graves disease.

This clonotype was picked up many times. The chain employs TRBV12-3 or TRBV12-4 and TRBJ2-1, with D possibly TRBD1 on 5 matching bases. V was shortened by 7 bases and J by 8 bases, with 15 bases between the two germline ends. The CDR3 length is 13 residues. This CDR3 is CASTIGDWDEQFF. Here the CDR3 DNA reads TGTGCCAGCACCATAGGGGATTGGGATGAGCAGTTCTTC.

This sequence joins TRBV11-2 and TRBJ2-2; D is possibly TRBD2 (6 bases). The CDR3 runs to 15 residues. V lost 4 bases to trimming and J lost 2 bases, with 11 bases between them. CDR1 is SGHAT, CDR2 FQNNGV, per germline. CDR3 residues: CASSYAGTNTGELFF. The CDR3 DNA reads TGTGCCAGCAGCTACGCCGGGACTAACACCGGGGAGCTGTTTTTT.

This clonotype showed up many times. The chain has TRBV20-1 and TRBJ1-1; D is perhaps TRBD1 (5 bases). The CDR3 runs to 13 residues. Germline V CDR1 and CDR2: DFQATT, SNEGSKA (reference sequence). CDR3 nucleotides: TGCGGCCTGAAGGGACCCAAGAACACTGAAGCTTTCTTT. Amino acid sequence: CGLKGPKNTEAFF.

The table lists this clonotype with many counts. The chain recombines TRBV28 with TRBJ2-1; TRBD2 matches 7 bases. This CDR3 has 12 residues. CDR1 MDHEN and CDR2 SYDVKM come from the germline V gene. The CDR3, as DNA: TGTTCGACGGGAGGTGGGTACAATGAGCAGTTCTTC. Translation: CSTGGGYNEQFF.

On this clonotype: A read error is possible here, since a much larger clone lies one base away. This rearrangement joins TRBV20-1 to TRBJ1-6; 7 nucleotides agree with TRBD1. This CDR3 is 13 amino acids long. Germline V gene lookup returns CDR1 DFQATT and CDR2 SNEGSKA (reference sequence). CDR3 DNA sequence: TGCAGCGTCCGTCACAGGGGTTTTTCACCCCTCAACTTT. Its translation is CSVRHRGFSPLNF.

Only a few counts were recorded for this clonotype. The chain combines TRBV6-2 or TRBV6-3 with TRBJ2-1; D unresolved. The CDR3 sequence is 15 residues long. Per germline, CDR1 MNHEY and CDR2 SVGEGT. V dropped 4 bases and J dropped 4 bases, with 14 bases sitting between them. CDR3 nucleotides: TGTGCCAGCAGTTCCGATTTAGTAAGGTACAATGAGCAGTTCTTC. Its translation: CASSSDLVRYNEQFF.

The J gene is TRBJ1-4, the V gene TRBV27, with D possibly being TRBD1 (5 bases). With 5 bases removed from V and 5 bases from J, the gap between germline ends came to 12 bases. Germline CDR1 and CDR2: MNHEY and SMNVEV (reference sequence). The CDR3 consists of 14 residues. CDR3 nucleotides: TGTGCCAGCAGTGGGGCAGGGTGGAATGAAAAACTGTTTTTT. Translation: CASSGAGWNEKLFF.

The chain combines TRBV3-1 with TRBJ1-4, with a weak D call TRBD1 (5 bases). Germline CDR1 is LGHDT and CDR2 is YNNKEL (reference sequence). The germline V and J ends were trimmed by 0 bases and 3 bases, with 8 bases remaining between them. The length of the CDR3 is 15 residues. CDR3: CASSQDRGPNEKLFF. The CDR3 nucleotides are TGTGCCAGCAGCCAAGATCGGGGCCCTAATGAAAAACTGTTTTTT.

A remark on this clonotype: A single base is all that separates this from a far larger clone, so a read error is likely. The chain joins TRBV20-1 to TRBJ2-5, with TRBD2 identical over 10 bases. The end of the DNA fits TRBJ2-1 better, so the J call may be wrong. Germline CDR1 and CDR2: DFQATT and SNEGSKA (reference sequence). This CDR3 region has 15 residues. In nucleotides, the CDR3 is TGCAGTGCTAGAGATCCCGAGACTAGCGGGTACGAGCAGTTCTTC. Amino acids: CSARDPETSGYEQFF.

This clonotype has ten or more counts. This chain joins TRBV19 and TRBJ1-6; D is unresolved. Trimming left V 3 bases short and J 7 bases short, with 10 bases between. This CDR3 is built from 14 residues. CDR1 is LNHDA, CDR2 SQIVND, per germline (reference sequence). The CDR3 nucleotides read TGTGCCAGTAGTATTACCGGGTCGAATTCACCCCTCCACTTT. Amino acids: CASSITGSNSPLHF.

This clonotype was observed at least ten times. The genes are TRBV24-1 and TRBJ2-1, with D perhaps TRBD1 (6 bases). CDR3 size: 14 residues. The germline V and J ends were trimmed by 6 bases and 6 bases, with 14 bases remaining between them. Germline lookup yields CDR1 KGHDR and CDR2 SFDVKD. CDR3 residues: CATSRAGVGNEQFF. CDR3 in DNA: TGTGCCACCAGTCGGGCAGGGGTAGGCAATGAGCAGTTCTTC.

Many counts were recorded for this clonotype. This chain links TRBV30 with TRBJ1-1; a weak D match, TRBD1 (6 bases). CDR3 size: 15 residues. Germline lookup yields CDR1 GTSNPN and CDR2 SVGIG (reference sequence). The germline V and J ends were trimmed by 4 bases and 1 base, with 16 bases remaining between them. The CDR3 reads CAWNNQGQGNTEAFF. CDR3 nucleotide sequence: TGTGCCTGGAATAACCAGGGGCAGGGGAACACTGAAGCTTTCTTT.

This clonotype was found a few times. The chain is built from TRBV6-1 and TRBJ2-1; possibly TRBD1 or TRBD2 for D (6 bases each). V was cut by 6 bases and J by 5 bases, with 11 bases left in between. This CDR3 has 13 residues. Germline V gene sequence: CDR1 MNHNS, CDR2 SASEGT. This CDR3 reads CASSQRGDNEQFF. The DNA of the CDR3 is TGTGCCAGCAGCCAGAGGGGGGACAATGAGCAGTTCTTC.

This clonotype was counted ten times or more. This chain uses TRBV7-9 with TRBJ2-1; unclear D gene. Germline V gene sequence: CDR1 SEHNR, CDR2 FQNEAQ (reference sequence). There are 15 residues in the CDR3. V was shortened by 0 bases and J by 7 bases, with 13 bases between the two germline ends. For the CDR3, the DNA is TGTGCCAGCAGCTTAGCGGTAAGACGTTGGAATGAGCAGTTCTTC. Translated: CASSLAVRRWNEQFF.

This clonotype appeared once. The chain employs TRBV20-1 and TRBJ2-1; 10 positions agree with TRBD2. The CDR3 contains 15 residues. Germline V gives CDR1 DFQATT, CDR2 SNEGSKA (reference sequence). V dropped 6 bases and J dropped 3; count of bases not matched to a gene: 8. The CDR3 reads CSAAGGTSDYNEQFF. The CDR3, as DNA: TGCAGTGCCGCAGGGGGGACTAGCGACTACAATGAGCAGTTCTTC.

This clonotype was detected once. This chain links TRBV3-1 with TRBJ2-7; TRBD2 might be the D (5 bases). Germline V gives CDR1 LGHDT, CDR2 YNNKEL (reference sequence). This CDR3 comprises 15 residues. Trimming took 3 bases from V and 6 from J, leaving 18 bases between them. CDR3 nucleotide sequence: TGTGCCAGCAGCCATTCAATCGGGGTATCAAGCGAGCAGTACTTC. Its translation: CASSHSIGVSSEQYF.

This clonotype has only a few counts. The chain links TRBV7-9 to TRBJ1-5; D ambiguous. Germline V gene sequence: CDR1 SEHNR, CDR2 FQNEAQ (reference sequence). The CDR3 spans 13 residues. The V end lost 7 bases, the J end lost 0 bases, and 7 bases lay between the germline ends. As DNA, the CDR3 is TGTGCCAGCACCGAGGGTAGCAATCAGCCCCAGCATTTT. Amino acid sequence: CASTEGSNQPQHF. The whole variable domain, filled in from reference TRBV7-9 and TRBJ1-5, reads DTGVSQNPRHKITKRGQNVTFRCDPISEHNRLYWYRQTLGQGPEFLTYFQNEAQLEKSRLLSDRFSAERPKGSFSTLEIQRTEQGDSAMYLCASTEGSNQPQHFGDGTRLSIL.

This clonotype was seen at least ten times. J is TRBJ2-5 and V is TRBV7-9; 9 positions agree with TRBD1. The CDR3 sequence is 17 residues long. The V gene end was trimmed by 4 bases and the J gene end by 2 bases; junction bases not matched to a gene: 11. Germline-derived CDR1 and CDR2 are SEHNR and FQNEAQ (reference sequence). CDR3 protein: CASSSQSQGAQQETQYF. CDR3 bases: TGTGCCAGCAGCTCACAGTCACAGGGGGCGCAGCAAGAGACCCAGTACTTC.

This clonotype was detected a few times. The chain recombines TRBV20-1 with TRBJ1-2, with a possible D match to TRBD1 (6 bases). V was clipped by 6 bases and J by 4 bases, with 15 bases between them. Germline V CDR1 and CDR2: DFQATT, SNEGSKA (reference sequence). This CDR3 comprises 13 residues. CDR3 nucleotides: TGCAGTGCGCCAGAACAGGGTTCCTATGGCTACACCTTC. Its translation is CSAPEQGSYGYTF.

V usage is TRBV9 and J usage is TRBJ2-7; D not certain. CDR1 SGDLS and CDR2 YYNGEE come from the germline V gene. The CDR3 runs 14 residues. V lost 0 bases, J lost 2 bases, and 9 bases lay in between. CDR3 region: CASSVGWATYEQYF. CDR3 sequence (DNA): TGTGCCAGCAGCGTAGGTTGGGCCACCTACGAGCAGTACTTC.

Only a few counts were recorded for this clonotype. This chain links TRBV10-3 with TRBJ2-7, with 7 nucleotides matching TRBD1. The V and J ends lost 3 bases and 5 bases, in that order; junction bases with no gene match: 10. CDR1 and CDR2 from the germline V gene are ENHRY and SYGVKD. The CDR3 totals 15 residues. The CDR3 DNA is TGTGCCATCAGTGACCCCCTACAGGGGATCCACGAGCAGTACTTC. Protein sequence: CAISDPLQGIHEQYF.

This rearrangement joins TRBV27 to TRBJ2-3; possible D gene TRBD1, 6 bases. The end of the DNA aligns better with TRBJ2-7, so the J call may be wrong. This CDR3 spans 13 amino acids. Per germline, CDR1 MNHEY and CDR2 SMNVEV (reference sequence). In DNA form, the CDR3 reads TGTGCCAGCAGTTCACACAGGGAGTACGAGCAGTACTTC. Translation gives CASSSHREYEQYF.

The V and J genes are TRBV25-1 and TRBJ1-3, with a tentative D call TRBD1 (5 bases). This CDR3 comprises 13 residues. Germline V gives CDR1 MGHDK, CDR2 SYGVNS. The V end was cut by 6 bases, the J end by 3 bases, with 9 bases between. The CDR3 loop reads CASSFQGGNTIYF. CDR3 DNA: TGTGCCAGCAGCTTCCAGGGTGGAAACACCATATATTTT.

The chain has TRBV12-3 or TRBV12-4 and TRBJ2-1; D is possibly TRBD1 (5 bases). CDR3 length equals 13 residues. The V gene lost 5 bases and the J gene lost 4 bases, with 9 bases spanning the gap. The DNA for the CDR3 is TGTGCCAGCAGTGCGACAGCTTACAATGAGCAGTTCTTC. It is translated as CASSATAYNEQFF.

As regards this clonotype: This likely comes from a read error, as the CDR3 has no conserved phenylalanine or tryptophan at its end. V is TRBV3-1 and J is TRBJ2-3; 9 positions agree with TRBD2. Looked up from germline, CDR1 is LGHDT and CDR2 is YNNKEL (reference sequence). This CDR3 is built from 15 residues. V shed 4 bases and J 6 bases; nucleotides not matched to a gene: 8. The CDR3 here is CASSRTSDRGDTQYL. For the CDR3, the DNA is TGTGCCAGCAGCCGGACTAGCGACAGAGGGGATACGCAGTATTTA.

Worth noting for this clonotype: With a much larger clone just one base away, this may be a read error. This rearrangement joins TRBV30 to TRBJ1-1, with unresolved D. Germline-derived CDR1 and CDR2 are GTSNPN and SVGIG (reference sequence). The CDR3 extends over 13 amino acids. CDR3 protein: CAWVRVMNAEAFF. CDR3 bases: TGTGCCTGGGTTAGGGTTATGAACGCTGAAGCTTTCTTT.

On this clonotype itself: Possible read error: a much larger clone is one base away. The chain carries TRBV11-3 and TRBJ2-1; a possible D gene is TRBD1 (6 bases). CDR1 is SGHNT and CDR2 is YENEEA in the germline V gene. CDR3 length equals 15 residues. CDR3 sequence reads: CASSFLGGVGNGQFF. CDR3 coding DNA: TGTGCCAGCAGCTTCCTAGGGGGTGTCGGGAATGGGCAGTTCTTC.